The 12 T cell receptor beta chains presented below share a single source sample, sequenced in a study of blood T cells in healthy people across ages. A second PCR of 7 to 11 cycles used a sample-barcoded 5' primer and a J-beta primer mix. TCRdb used MiXCR to reprocess the 5' RACE reads, holding one entry per CDR3 protein. The sample holds approximately 800,000 distinct CDR3 sequences; around half are singletons and the top ten take 41%. The source material was blood. All receptors come from a man older than 75 in good health.

The V and J genes are TRBV12-3 or TRBV12-4 and TRBJ2-1, with 12 bases matching TRBD2. V shed 5 bases, J shed 9 bases, and the junction held 11 bases outside the gene matches. There are 16 residues in the CDR3. Here the CDR3 reads CASSPAGLAGLVEQFF. In nucleotides, the CDR3 is TGTGCCAGCAGTCCCGCCGGACTAGCGGGGTTAGTTGAGCAGTTCTTC.

V gene TRBV10-3 combines with J gene TRBJ2-1, with 8 nucleotides matching TRBD2. Germline values: CDR1 ENHRY, CDR2 SYGVKD. The CDR3 covers 14 residues. Here the CDR3 reads CTTKAGAVYNEQFF. DNA of the CDR3: TGTACCACCAAAGCGGGAGCCGTCTACAATGAGCAGTTCTTC.

The chain joins TRBV6-2 or TRBV6-3 to TRBJ2-1; 9 bases are shared with TRBD1. The CDR3 covers 16 residues. The V gene end was trimmed by 5 bases and the J gene end by 6 bases; junction bases not matched to a gene: 11. Germline V gives CDR1 MNHEY, CDR2 SVGEGT. The CDR3 reads CASSPVGQGFTNEQFF. CDR3 DNA sequence: TGTGCCAGCAGTCCCGTGGGACAGGGATTTACCAATGAGCAGTTCTTC.

This clonotype was seen a few times. This chain connects TRBV5-1 to TRBJ2-3, with TRBD2 as a possible D gene (6 bases). V lost 4 bases, J lost 0 bases, and 18 bases lay in between. The CDR3 length is 17 residues. Germline V gene lookup returns CDR1 SGHRS and CDR2 YFSETQ. The CDR3 DNA sequence: TGCGCCAGCAGCCCTGGCGGAGGGCGATCTAGCACAGATACGCAGTATTTT. Protein product: CASSPGGGRSSTDTQYF. Full variable domain (outside the CDR3, taken from reference TRBV5-1 and TRBJ2-3): KAGVTQTPRYLIKTRGQQVTLSCSPISGHRSVSWYQQTPGQGLQFLFEYFSETQRNKGNFPGRFSGRQFSNSRSEMNVSTLELGDSALYLCASSPGGGRSSTDTQYFGPGTRLTVL.

The chain joins TRBV28 to TRBJ2-4; D uncertain. V lost 6 bases, J lost 6 bases, and 18 bases lay in between. The V gene's germline CDR1 is MDHEN and CDR2 SYDVKM. The CDR3 is 15 amino acids. The CDR3 loop reads CASSPAWWELNIQYF. Here the CDR3 DNA reads TGTGCCAGCAGCCCGGCGTGGTGGGAATTAAACATTCAGTACTTC.

This clonotype was seen only a few times. The chain couples TRBV24-1 to TRBJ2-7; the D gene is possibly TRBD2 (6 bases). Germline lookup yields CDR1 KGHDR and CDR2 SFDVKD. Trimming took 3 bases from V and 5 from J, leaving 16 bases between them. The CDR3 extends over 15 amino acids. The CDR3 DNA reads TGTGCCACCAGTGATCCCTCCCGCGGAGGGAACGAGCAGTACTTC. It specifies CATSDPSRGGNEQYF.

Notes on this clonotype: A junction boundary mismatches the germline segment, possibly from a read error. The V gene is TRBV27, the J gene TRBJ2-1, with D tentatively TRBD1 (5 bases). This CDR3 spans 15 amino acids. CDR1 and CDR2 from the germline V gene are MNHEY and SMNVEV (reference sequence). The CDR3 coding sequence is TGTGCCAGCAGTTTCGGCAGGGTGGCCTCCAATGAACAGTTCTTC. Residues: CASSFGRVASNEQFF.

The rearrangement uses TRBV6-2 or TRBV6-3 and TRBJ2-7; 7 nucleotides line up with TRBD2. The J segment lost 7 bases and the V segment lost 2 bases, leaving 8 bases of the junction unmatched. Germline loops: CDR1 MNHEY, CDR2 SVGEGT. The CDR3 totals 14 residues. In nucleotides, the CDR3 is TGTGCCAGCAGTTACGCGCGGCGGGAGAGGGAGCAGTACTTC. Translated: CASSYARREREQYF.

In its sample, this clonotype was seen a few times. The chain employs TRBV27 and TRBJ1-4, with D perhaps matching TRBD1 (5 bases). Trimming left V 6 bases short and J 4 bases short, with 18 bases between. The CDR3 length is 16 residues. Germline CDR1 reads MNHEY; CDR2 reads SMNVEV (reference sequence). For the CDR3, the DNA is TGTGCCAGCAGACCAGCTTCCCGGGGCAATAATGAAAAACTGTTTTTT. The encoded protein is CASRPASRGNNEKLFF.

J is TRBJ2-7 and V is TRBV7-3; TRBD1 matches at 7 bases. V lost 5 bases, J lost 1 base, and 8 bases stayed unmatched. The CDR3 covers 15 residues. Per germline, CDR1 SGHTA and CDR2 FQGTGA. CDR3 sequence reads: CASSIDRERSYEQYF. The DNA for the CDR3 is TGTGCCAGCAGCATTGACAGGGAACGGTCCTACGAGCAGTACTTC. The full variable domain, completed using reference TRBV7-3 and TRBJ2-7, is GAGVSQTPSNKVTEKGKYVELRCDPISGHTALYWYRQSLGQGPEFLIYFQGTGAADDSGLPNDRFFAVRPEGSVSTLKIQRTERGDSAVYLCASSIDRERSYEQYFGPGTRLTVT.

The CDR3 nucleotides read TGTGCCAGCAGTGAGGAGAACAGGAGTTTGGGACATGGCTACACCTTC. Translating it yields CASSEENRSLGHGYTF. The genes are TRBV2 and TRBJ1-2; TRBD1 is a possible D gene (5 bases). CDR3 length: 16 residues. Per the germline V gene, CDR1 is SNHLY and CDR2 is FYNNEI. The ends were cut back, 3 bases at V and 6 bases at J, with 20 bases in the middle.

With regard to this clonotype: A much larger clone differs by one base, so this may be a read error. The rearrangement links TRBV7-2 to TRBJ2-1; 11 nucleotides align to TRBD2. CDR3 length: 16 residues. Germline V lookup: CDR1 SGHTA, CDR2 FQGNSA. The CDR3 loop reads CASSSTSGISYNVQFF. The CDR3 DNA is TGTGCCAGCAGCTCGACTAGCGGGATCTCCTACAATGTGCAGTTCTTC. Looking up the rest from reference TRBV7-2 and TRBJ2-1 gives the full variable domain: GAGVSQSPSNKVTEKGKDVELRCDPISGHTALYWYRQSLGQGLEFLIYFQGNSAPDKSGLPSDRFSAERTGGSVSTLTIQRTQQEDSAVYLCASSSTSGISYNVQFFGPGTRLTVL.